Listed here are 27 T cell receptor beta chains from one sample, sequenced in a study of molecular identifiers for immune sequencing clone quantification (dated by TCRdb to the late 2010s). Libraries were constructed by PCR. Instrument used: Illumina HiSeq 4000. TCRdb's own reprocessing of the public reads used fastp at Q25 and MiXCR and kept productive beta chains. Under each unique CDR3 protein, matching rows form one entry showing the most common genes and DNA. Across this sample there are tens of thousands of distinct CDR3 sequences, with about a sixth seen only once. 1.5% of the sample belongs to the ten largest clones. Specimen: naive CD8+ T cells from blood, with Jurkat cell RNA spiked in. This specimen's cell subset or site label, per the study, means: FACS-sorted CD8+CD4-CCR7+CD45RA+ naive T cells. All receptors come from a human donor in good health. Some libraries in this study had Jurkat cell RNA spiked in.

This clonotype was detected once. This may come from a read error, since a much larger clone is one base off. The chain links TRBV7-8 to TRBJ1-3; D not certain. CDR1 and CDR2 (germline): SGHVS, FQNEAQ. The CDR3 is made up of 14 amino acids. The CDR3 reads CASSLFLGRNTVYF. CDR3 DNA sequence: TGTGCCAGCAGCTTATTTTTAGGGCGAAACACCGTATATTTT. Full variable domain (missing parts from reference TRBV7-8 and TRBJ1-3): GAGVSQSPRYKVAKRGQDVALRCDPISGHVSLFWYQQALGQGPEFLTYFQNEAQLDKSGLPSDRFFAERPEGSVSTLKIQRTQQEDSAVYLCASSLFLGRNTVYFGEGSWLTVV.

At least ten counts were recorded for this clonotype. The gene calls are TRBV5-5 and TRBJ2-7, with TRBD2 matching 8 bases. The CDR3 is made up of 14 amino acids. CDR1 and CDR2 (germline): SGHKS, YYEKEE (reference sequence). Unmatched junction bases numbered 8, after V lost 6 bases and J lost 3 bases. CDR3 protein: CASTLYSGDYEQYF. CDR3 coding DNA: TGTGCCAGCACCCTTTATAGCGGGGACTACGAGCAGTACTTC.

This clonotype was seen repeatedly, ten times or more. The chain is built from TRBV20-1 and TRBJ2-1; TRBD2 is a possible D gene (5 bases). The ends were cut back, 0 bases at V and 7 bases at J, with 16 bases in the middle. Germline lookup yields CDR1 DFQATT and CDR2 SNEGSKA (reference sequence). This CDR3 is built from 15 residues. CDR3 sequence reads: CSARDLGDAKNEQFF. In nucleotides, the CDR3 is TGCAGTGCTAGAGATCTGGGAGACGCCAAGAATGAGCAGTTCTTC.

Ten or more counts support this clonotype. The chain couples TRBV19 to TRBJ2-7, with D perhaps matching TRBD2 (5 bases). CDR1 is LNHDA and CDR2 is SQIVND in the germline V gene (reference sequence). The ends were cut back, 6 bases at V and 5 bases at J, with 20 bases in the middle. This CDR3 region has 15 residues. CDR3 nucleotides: TGTGCCAGTAGCATGGCGGCGGGTTTAGTGCACGAGCAGTACTTC. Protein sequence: CASSMAAGLVHEQYF.

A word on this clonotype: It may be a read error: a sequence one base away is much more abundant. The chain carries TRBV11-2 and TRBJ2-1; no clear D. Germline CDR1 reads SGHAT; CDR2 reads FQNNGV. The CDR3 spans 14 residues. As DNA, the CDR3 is TGTGCCAGCAGTGTTATAACTGGTGACAATGGGCAGTTCTTC. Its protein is CASSVITGDNGQFF.

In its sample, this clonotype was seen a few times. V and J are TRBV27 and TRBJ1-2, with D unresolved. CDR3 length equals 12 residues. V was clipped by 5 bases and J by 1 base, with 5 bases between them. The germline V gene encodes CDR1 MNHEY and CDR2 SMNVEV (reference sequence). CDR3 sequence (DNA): TGTGCCAGCAGTCCCCATAACTATGGCTACACCTTC. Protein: CASSPHNYGYTF.

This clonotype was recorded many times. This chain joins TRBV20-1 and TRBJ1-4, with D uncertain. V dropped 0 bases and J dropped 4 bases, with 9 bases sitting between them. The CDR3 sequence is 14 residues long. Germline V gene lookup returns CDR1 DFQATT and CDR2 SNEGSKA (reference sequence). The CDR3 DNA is TGCAGTGCTAGAGATGGGCGGGGTAATGAAAAACTGTTTTTT. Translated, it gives CSARDGRGNEKLFF.

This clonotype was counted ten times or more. CDR3 residues: CASSLYLGREDEQFF. CDR3 bases: TGTGCCAGCAGCTTGTACCTAGGCCGGGAAGATGAGCAGTTCTTC. The V and J genes are TRBV5-5 and TRBJ2-1; a possible D gene is TRBD2 (5 bases). CDR3 size: 15 residues. Germline CDR1 reads SGHKS; CDR2 reads YYEKEE (reference sequence). The V end lost 1 base, the J end lost 8 bases, and 16 bases lay between the germline ends. The full variable domain, rest sourced from reference TRBV5-5 and TRBJ2-1, is DAGVTQSPTHLIKTRGQQVTLRCSPISGHKSVSWYQQVLGQGPQFIFQYYEKEERGRGNFPDRFSARQFPNYSSELNVNALLLGDSALYLCASSLYLGREDEQFFGPGTRLTVL.

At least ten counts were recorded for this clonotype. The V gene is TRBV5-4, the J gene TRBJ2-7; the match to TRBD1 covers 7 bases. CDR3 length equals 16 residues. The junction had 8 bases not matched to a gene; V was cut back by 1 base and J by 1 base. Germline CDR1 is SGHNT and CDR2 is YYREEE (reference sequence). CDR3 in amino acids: CASSLTGRGLSYEQYF. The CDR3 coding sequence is TGTGCCAGCAGCTTGACGGGCAGGGGGTTATCCTACGAGCAGTACTTC.

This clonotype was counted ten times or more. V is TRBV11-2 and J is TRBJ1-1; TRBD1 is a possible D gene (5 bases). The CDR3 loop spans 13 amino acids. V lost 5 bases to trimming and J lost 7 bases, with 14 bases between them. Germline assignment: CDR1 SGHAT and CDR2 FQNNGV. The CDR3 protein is CASSPTVGGEAFF. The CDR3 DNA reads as TGTGCCAGCAGCCCCACCGTTGGGGGTGAAGCTTTCTTT.

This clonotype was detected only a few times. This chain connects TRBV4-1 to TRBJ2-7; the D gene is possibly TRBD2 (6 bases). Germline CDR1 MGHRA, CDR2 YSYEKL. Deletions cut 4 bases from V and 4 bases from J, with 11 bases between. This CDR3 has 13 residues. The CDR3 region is CASSPYSGYEQYF. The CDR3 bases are TGCGCCAGCAGCCCCTATAGCGGTTACGAGCAGTACTTC.

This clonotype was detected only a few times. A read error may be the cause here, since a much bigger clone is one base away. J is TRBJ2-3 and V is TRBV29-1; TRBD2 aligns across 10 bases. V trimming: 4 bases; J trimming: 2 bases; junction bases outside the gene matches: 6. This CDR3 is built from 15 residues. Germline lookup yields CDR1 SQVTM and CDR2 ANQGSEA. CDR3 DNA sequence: TGCAGCGTTGGCCTGGGGACTAGCGCCACAGATACGCAGTATTTT. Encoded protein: CSVGLGTSATDTQYF.

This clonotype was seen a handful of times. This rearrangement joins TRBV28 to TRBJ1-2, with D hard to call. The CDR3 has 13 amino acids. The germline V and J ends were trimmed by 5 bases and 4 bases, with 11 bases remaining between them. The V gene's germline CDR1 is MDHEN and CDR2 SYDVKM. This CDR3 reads CASSPRWSYGYTF. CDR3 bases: TGTGCCAGCAGTCCTAGGTGGTCCTATGGCTACACCTTC.

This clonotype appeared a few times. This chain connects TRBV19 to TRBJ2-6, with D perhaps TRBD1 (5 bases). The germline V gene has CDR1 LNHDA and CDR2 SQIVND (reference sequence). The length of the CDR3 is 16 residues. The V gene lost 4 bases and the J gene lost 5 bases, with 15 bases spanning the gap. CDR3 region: CASSNRPLGWANVLTF. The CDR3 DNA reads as TGTGCCAGTAGTAACAGGCCGCTCGGGTGGGCCAACGTCCTGACTTTC.

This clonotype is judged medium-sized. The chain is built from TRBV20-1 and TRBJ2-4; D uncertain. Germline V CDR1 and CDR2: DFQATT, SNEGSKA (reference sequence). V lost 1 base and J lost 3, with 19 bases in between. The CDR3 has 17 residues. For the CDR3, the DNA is TGCAGTGCTAGAGCTGTTGAGGCTAGGCAAGACAAAAACATTCAGTACTTC. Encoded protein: CSARAVEARQDKNIQYF.

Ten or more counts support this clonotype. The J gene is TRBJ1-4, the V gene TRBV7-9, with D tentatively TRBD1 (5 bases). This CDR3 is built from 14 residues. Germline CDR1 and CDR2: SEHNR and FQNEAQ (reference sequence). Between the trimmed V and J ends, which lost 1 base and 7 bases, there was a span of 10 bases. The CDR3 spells CASSLVGGGEKLFF. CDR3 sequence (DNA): TGTGCCAGCAGCTTAGTTGGGGGGGGTGAAAAACTGTTTTTT.

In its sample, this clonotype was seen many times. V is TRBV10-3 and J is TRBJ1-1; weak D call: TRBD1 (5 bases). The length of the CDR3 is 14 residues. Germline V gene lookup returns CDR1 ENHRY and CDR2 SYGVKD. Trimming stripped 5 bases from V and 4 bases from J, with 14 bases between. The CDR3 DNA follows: TGTGCCATCAGTCCTCAGGGAGTGGTCACTGAAGCTTTCTTT. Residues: CAISPQGVVTEAFF.

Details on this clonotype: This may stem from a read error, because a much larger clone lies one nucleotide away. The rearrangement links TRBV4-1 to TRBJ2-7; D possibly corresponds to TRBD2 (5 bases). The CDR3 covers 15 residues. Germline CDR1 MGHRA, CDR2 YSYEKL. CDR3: CASSLRTGSSYEQHF. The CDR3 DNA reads TGCGCCAGCAGTCTTCGAACGGGGAGCTCCTACGAGCAGCACTTC.

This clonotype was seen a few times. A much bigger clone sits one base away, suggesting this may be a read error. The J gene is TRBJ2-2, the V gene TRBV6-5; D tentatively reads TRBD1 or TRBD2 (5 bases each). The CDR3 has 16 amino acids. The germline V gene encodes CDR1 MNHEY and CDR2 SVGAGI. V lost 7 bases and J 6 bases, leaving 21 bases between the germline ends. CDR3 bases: TGTGCCAGCACCTCTTTGGGGGATTTCAACGCCGGGGAGCTGTTTTTT. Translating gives CASTSLGDFNAGELFF.

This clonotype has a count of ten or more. The CDR3 is CASSLGTVHEAFF. The DNA of the CDR3 is TGTGCCAGCAGCTTAGGGACAGTACATGAAGCTTTCTTT. The chain uses TRBV7-9 and TRBJ1-1; perhaps TRBD1 as D (6 bases). The CDR3 is made up of 13 amino acids. Germline V gene lookup returns CDR1 SEHNR and CDR2 FQNEAQ (reference sequence). V gave up 1 base and J gave up 7 bases, with 10 bases separating them.

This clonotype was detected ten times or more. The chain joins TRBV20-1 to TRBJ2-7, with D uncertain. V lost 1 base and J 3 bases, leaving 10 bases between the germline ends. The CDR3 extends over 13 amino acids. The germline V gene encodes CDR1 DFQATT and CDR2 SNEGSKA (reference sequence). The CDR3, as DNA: TGCAGTGCTAGAGGCGCGTTGGTCTACGAGCAGTACTTC. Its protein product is CSARGALVYEQYF.

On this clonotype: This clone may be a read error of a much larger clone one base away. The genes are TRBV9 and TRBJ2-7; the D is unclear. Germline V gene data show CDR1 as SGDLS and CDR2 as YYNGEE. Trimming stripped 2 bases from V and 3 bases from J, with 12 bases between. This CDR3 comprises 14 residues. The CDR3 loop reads CASSVLSSLYEQYF. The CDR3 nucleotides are TGTGCCAGCAGCGTCCTCTCCTCCCTCTACGAGCAGTACTTC.

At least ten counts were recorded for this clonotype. CDR3 sequence: CASSPSLRASSSYEQYF. In DNA, the CDR3 is TGTGCCAGCAGCCCTTCCCTCCGGGCTTCGAGCTCCTACGAGCAGTACTTC. V usage is TRBV14 and J usage is TRBJ2-7; no clear D gene. CDR1 and CDR2 from the germline V gene are SGHDN and FVKESK. V was shortened by 4 bases and J by 0 bases, with 19 bases between the two germline ends. The CDR3 length is 17 residues.

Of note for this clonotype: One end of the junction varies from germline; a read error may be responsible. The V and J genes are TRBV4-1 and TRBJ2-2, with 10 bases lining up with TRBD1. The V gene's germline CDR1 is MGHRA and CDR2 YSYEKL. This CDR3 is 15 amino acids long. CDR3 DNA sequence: TGCGCCAGCGGCCAGTGGACAGGGGGCACCGGGGAGCTGTTTTTT. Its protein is CASGQWTGGTGELFF.

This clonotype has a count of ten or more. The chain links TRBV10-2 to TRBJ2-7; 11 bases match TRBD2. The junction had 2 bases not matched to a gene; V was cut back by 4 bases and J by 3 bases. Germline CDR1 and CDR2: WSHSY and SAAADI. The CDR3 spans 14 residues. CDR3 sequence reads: CASSVGLAGYEQYF. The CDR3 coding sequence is TGCGCCAGCAGTGTTGGACTAGCGGGCTACGAGCAGTACTTC.

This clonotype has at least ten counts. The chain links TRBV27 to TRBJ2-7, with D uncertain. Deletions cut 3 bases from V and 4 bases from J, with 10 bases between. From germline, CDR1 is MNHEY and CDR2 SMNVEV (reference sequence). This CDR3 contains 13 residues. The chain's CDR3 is CASSFSRRYEQYF. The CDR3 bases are TGTGCCAGCAGTTTCTCCCGGCGGTACGAGCAGTACTTC.

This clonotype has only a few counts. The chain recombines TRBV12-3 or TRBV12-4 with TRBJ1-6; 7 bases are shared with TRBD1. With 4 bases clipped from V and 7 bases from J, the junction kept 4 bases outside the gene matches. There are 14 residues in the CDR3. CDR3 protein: CASSWRQGNSPLHF. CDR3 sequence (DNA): TGTGCCAGCAGTTGGAGACAGGGAAATTCACCCCTCCACTTT.